This TCR beta chain derives from a study of breast tumors, draining lymph nodes, adjacent tissues. This clonotype was observed many times. Its specificity is not known. TCRdb used MiXCR to reprocess the multiplex PCR reads, holding one entry per CDR3 protein. The sample contains 200,000 to 250,000 distinct CDR3 sequences, approximately 31% of which appear only once. Study findings and constraints: Data fit most tumor T cells coming from lymph node, expanding in tumor. Tumor repertoires ranked between lymph nodes and nontumor tissue in diversity, with V and J gene preferences.

There are 14 residues in the CDR3. From germline, CDR1 is MNHEY and CDR2 SVGEGT. The V gene lost 2 bases and the J gene lost 0 bases, with 7 bases spanning the gap. Axillary draining lymph nodes of breast cancer patients supplied the node samples. The clonotype comes from a female donor with breast cancer. Some clones in this sample may be carry-over from other donors' samples. V and J are TRBV6-2 or TRBV6-3 and TRBJ1-2; D is uncertain. The source material was axillary lymph node tissue. CDR3 sequence (DNA): TGTGCCAGCAGTTACACAGCTGCTAACTATGGCTACACCTTC. Its protein product is CASSYTAANYGYTF.